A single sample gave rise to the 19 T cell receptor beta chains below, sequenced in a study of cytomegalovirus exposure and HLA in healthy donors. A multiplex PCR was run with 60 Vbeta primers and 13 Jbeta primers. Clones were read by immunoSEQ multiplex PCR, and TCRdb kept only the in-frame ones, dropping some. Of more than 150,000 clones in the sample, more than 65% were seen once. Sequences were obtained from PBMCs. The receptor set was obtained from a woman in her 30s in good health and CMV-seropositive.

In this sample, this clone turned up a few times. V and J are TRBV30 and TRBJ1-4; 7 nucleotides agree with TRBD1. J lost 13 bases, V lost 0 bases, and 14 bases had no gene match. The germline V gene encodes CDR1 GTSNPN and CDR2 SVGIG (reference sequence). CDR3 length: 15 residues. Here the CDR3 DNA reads TGTGCCTGGAGTGTGGAGGGGGTTGACAGGGCTAGACTGTTTTTT. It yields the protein CAWSVEGVDRARLFF. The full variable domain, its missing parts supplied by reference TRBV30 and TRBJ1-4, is SQTIHQWPATLVQPVGSPLSLECTVEGTSNPNLYWYRQAAGRGLQLLFYSVGIGQISSEVPQNLSASRPQDRQFILSSKKLLLSDSGFYLCAWSVEGVDRARLFFGSGTQLSVL.

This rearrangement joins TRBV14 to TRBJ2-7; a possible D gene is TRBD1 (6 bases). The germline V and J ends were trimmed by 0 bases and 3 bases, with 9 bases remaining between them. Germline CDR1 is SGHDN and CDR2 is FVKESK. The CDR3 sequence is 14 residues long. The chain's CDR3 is CASSQEVRGYEQYF. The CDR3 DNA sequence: TGTGCCAGCAGCCAAGAGGTCAGGGGCTACGAGCAGTACTTC.

The CDR3 protein is CASSPGGQGERRESVYTF. The CDR3 DNA sequence: TGCGCCAGCAGCCCGGGAGGACAGGGGGAGAGGCGGGAGAGTGTCTACACCTTC. J is TRBJ1-2 and V is TRBV5-1, with 10 bases identical to TRBD1. The CDR3 covers 18 residues. Per the germline V gene, CDR1 is SGHRS and CDR2 is YFSETQ. J was trimmed by 10 bases and V by 4 bases; bases with no gene match: 22.

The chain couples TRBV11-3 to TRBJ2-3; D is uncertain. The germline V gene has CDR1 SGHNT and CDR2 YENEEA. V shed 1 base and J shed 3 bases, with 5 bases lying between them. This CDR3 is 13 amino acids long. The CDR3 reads CASSLGRTDTQYF. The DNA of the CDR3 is TGTGCCAGCAGCTTAGGTCGGACAGATACGCAGTATTTT.

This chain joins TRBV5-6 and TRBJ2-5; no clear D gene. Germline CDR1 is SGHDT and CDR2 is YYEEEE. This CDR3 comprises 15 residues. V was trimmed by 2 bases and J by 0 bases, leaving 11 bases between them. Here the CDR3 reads CASSFPQVHQETQYF. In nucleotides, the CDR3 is TGTGCCAGCAGCTTCCCTCAGGTCCACCAAGAGACCCAGTACTTC.

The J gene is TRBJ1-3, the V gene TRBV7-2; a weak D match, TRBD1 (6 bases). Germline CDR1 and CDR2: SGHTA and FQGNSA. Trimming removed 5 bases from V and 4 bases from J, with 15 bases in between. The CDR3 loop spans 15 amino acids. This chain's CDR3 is CASSPEGGAGNTIYF. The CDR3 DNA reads TGTGCCAGCAGCCCCGAGGGGGGGGCCGGAAACACCATATATTTT.

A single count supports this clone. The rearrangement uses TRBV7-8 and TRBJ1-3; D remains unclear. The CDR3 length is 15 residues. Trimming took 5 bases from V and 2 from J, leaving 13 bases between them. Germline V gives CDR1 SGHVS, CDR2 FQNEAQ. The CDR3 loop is CASSLFRLPGNTIYF. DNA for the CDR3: TGTGCCAGCAGCCTCTTCCGACTCCCTGGAAACACCATATATTTT.

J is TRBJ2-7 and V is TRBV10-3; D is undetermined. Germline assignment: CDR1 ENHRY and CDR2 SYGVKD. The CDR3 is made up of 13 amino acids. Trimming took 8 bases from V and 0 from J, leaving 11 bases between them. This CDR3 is CAIGLGSSYEQYF. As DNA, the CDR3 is TGTGCCATCGGGCTGGGCAGCTCCTACGAGCAGTACTTC.

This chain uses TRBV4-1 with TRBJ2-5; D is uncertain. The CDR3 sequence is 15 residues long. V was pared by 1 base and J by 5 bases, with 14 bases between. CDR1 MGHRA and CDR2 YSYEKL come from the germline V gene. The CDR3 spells CASSQVFSTAETQYF. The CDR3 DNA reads TGCGCCAGCAGCCAAGTTTTTTCGACTGCGGAGACCCAGTACTTC.

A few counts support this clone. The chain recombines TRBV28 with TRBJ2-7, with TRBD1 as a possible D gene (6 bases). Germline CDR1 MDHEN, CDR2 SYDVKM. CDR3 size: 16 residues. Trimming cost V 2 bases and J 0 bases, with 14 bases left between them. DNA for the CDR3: TGTGCCAGCAGTTTACTCCAGGGGACGGACTCCTACGAGCAGTACTTC. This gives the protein CASSLLQGTDSYEQYF.

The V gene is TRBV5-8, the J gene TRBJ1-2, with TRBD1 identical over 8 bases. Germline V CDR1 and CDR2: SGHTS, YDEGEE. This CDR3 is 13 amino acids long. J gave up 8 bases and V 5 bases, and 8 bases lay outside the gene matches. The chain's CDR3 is CASSTRGPGGYTF. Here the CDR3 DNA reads TGTGCCAGCAGTACCAGGGGGCCGGGAGGCTACACCTTC.

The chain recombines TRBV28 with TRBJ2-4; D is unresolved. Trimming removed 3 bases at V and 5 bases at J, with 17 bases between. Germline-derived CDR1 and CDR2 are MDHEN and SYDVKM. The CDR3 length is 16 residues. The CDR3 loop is CASSFGKGYSQNIQYF. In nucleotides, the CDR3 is TGTGCCAGCAGTTTTGGTAAAGGTTACAGCCAAAACATTCAGTACTTC.

Written as DNA, the CDR3 is TGTGCCAGCAGTTACTCGATGGATTCGGGTGAAAAACTGTTTTTT. Encoded protein: CASSYSMDSGEKLFF. This sequence joins TRBV6-6 and TRBJ1-4; D ambiguous. Germline V gene lookup returns CDR1 MNHNY and CDR2 SVGAGI (reference sequence). V was pared by 0 bases and J by 7 bases, with 12 bases between. This CDR3 region has 15 residues.

CDR3: CASGLQGWDTIYF. The CDR3 region has the DNA TGTGCTAGTGGTTTGCAGGGATGGGACACCATATATTTT. V and J are TRBV12-5 and TRBJ1-3; D might be TRBD1 (5 bases). Germline V gives CDR1 LGHNT, CDR2 FRNRAP. The CDR3 runs 13 residues. The ends were cut back, 2 bases at V and 8 bases at J, with 10 bases in the middle.

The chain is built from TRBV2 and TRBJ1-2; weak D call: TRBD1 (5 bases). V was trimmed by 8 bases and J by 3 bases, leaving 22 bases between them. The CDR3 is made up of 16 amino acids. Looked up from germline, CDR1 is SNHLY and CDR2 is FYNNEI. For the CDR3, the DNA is TGTGCCAGCGGGTGGGACGGGAGGAACTCAGACTATGGCTACACCTTC. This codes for CASGWDGRNSDYGYTF.

The chain's CDR3 is CASSLLFGGVLNEQYF. In DNA form, the CDR3 reads TGTGCCAGCAGTTTATTGTTTGGCGGGGTATTAAACGAGCAGTACTTC. The chain joins TRBV28 to TRBJ2-7, with TRBD2 as a possible D gene (6 bases). This CDR3 contains 16 residues. Germline CDR1 and CDR2: MDHEN and SYDVKM. V was cut by 1 base and J by 5 bases, with 18 bases left in between.

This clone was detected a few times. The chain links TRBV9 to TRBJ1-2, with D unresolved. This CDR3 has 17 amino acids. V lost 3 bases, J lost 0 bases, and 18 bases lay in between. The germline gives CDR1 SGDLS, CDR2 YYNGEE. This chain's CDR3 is CASSAQPRLQSNYGYTF. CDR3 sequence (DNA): TGTGCCAGCAGCGCCCAACCCAGGTTACAGTCTAACTATGGCTACACCTTC.

CDR3 amino acids: CASSLQGPLHYGYTF. DNA of the CDR3: TGTGCCAGCAGTTTACAGGGGCCCCTCCACTATGGCTACACCTTC. J is TRBJ1-2 and V is TRBV27, with D perhaps matching TRBD1 (6 bases). Trimming shortened V by 2 bases and J by 3 bases, and 13 bases separated the two germline ends. Per germline, CDR1 MNHEY and CDR2 SMNVEV (reference sequence). The CDR3 consists of 15 residues.

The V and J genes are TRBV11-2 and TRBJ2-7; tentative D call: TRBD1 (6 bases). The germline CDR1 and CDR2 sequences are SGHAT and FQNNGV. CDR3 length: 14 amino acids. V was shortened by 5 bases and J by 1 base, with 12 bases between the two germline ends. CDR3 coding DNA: TGTGCCAGCAGCCCCTGGGACATTTCCTACGAGCAGTACTTC. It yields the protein CASSPWDISYEQYF.